Each of the 28 T cell receptor beta chains below was sequenced from the same sample in a study of cytomegalovirus exposure and HLA in healthy donors. The PCR employed 60 Vbeta primers together with 13 Jbeta primers. Only in-frame clones appear in the TCRdb table, and some are missing; sequencing was by immunoSEQ multiplex PCR. In the table there are 200,000 to 250,000 clones, roughly 84% of which are singletons. The source material was PBMCs. The receptors here all came from a human donor in good health.

This chain connects TRBV5-8 to TRBJ2-3; 9 nucleotides line up with TRBD1. Germline CDR1 SGHTS, CDR2 YDEGEE. The trim removed 4 bases at V and 1 base at J, leaving 10 bases unmatched. The CDR3 has 17 residues. The CDR3 DNA reads TGTGCCAGCAGCCGGGGACAGGGCGGTTTGGGCACAGATACGCAGTATTTT. Translating it yields CASSRGQGGLGTDTQYF.

The rearrangement uses TRBV6-5 and TRBJ1-1; 10 positions match TRBD1. V lost 6 bases to trimming and J lost 5 bases; unmatched junction nucleotides: 3. The V gene's germline CDR1 is MNHEY and CDR2 SVGAGI. The CDR3 spans 13 residues. The CDR3 DNA is TGTGCCAGCAGAGGGACAGGGGTTACTGAAGCTTTCTTT. Translation gives CASRGTGVTEAFF.

V is TRBV7-9 and J is TRBJ2-3; 10 bases align to TRBD2. After removal of 5 bases from V and 4 bases from J, the junction contained 6 bases not matched to a gene. This CDR3 has 15 amino acids. CDR1 and CDR2 (germline): SEHNR, FQNEAQ (reference sequence). The CDR3 protein is CASSPTSGTPDTQYF. DNA of the CDR3: TGTGCCAGCAGCCCTACTAGCGGGACCCCAGATACGCAGTATTTT.

The chain joins TRBV6-5 to TRBJ2-5, with D possibly TRBD2 on 5 matching bases. The CDR3 runs to 12 residues. CDR1 and CDR2 from the germline V gene are MNHEY and SVGAGI. Between the trimmed V and J ends, which lost 7 bases and 7 bases, there was a span of 13 bases. The CDR3 region is CASTSEAGTQYF. CDR3 DNA: TGTGCCAGCACCTCCGAGGCGGGGACCCAGTACTTC.

The CDR3, as DNA: TGTGCCAGCAGCCACGACAGGGGTGATCAGCCCCAGCATTTT. Amino acid sequence: CASSHDRGDQPQHF. This chain connects TRBV2 to TRBJ1-5, with 8 bases aligning to TRBD1. The CDR3 is made up of 14 amino acids. V lost 6 bases and J lost 5; bases outside the gene matches: 6. Germline V lookup: CDR1 SNHLY, CDR2 FYNNEI.

The chain links TRBV7-3 to TRBJ2-1; 8 bases line up with TRBD1. Germline trimming cut 6 bases from V and 10 bases from J; bases unmatched to any gene: 14. The CDR3 consists of 15 residues. Germline V lookup: CDR1 SGHTA, CDR2 FQGTGA. Here the CDR3 reads CASSTRGQALKEQFF. The CDR3 nucleotides read TGTGCCAGCAGTACAAGGGGACAGGCCTTAAAAGAGCAGTTCTTC.

The rearrangement links TRBV6-1 to TRBJ2-7; tentative D call: TRBD1 (5 bases). V was pared by 3 bases and J by 7 bases, with 10 bases between. Germline-derived CDR1 and CDR2 are MNHNS and SASEGT. CDR3 length: 12 residues. In DNA, the CDR3 is TGTGCCAGCAGTGAGTCAGGGCAAGAGCAGTACTTC. Encoded protein: CASSESGQEQYF.

The chain links TRBV7-6 to TRBJ2-3; a weak D match, TRBD2 (6 bases). The ends were cut back, 5 bases at V and 6 bases at J, with 27 bases in the middle. The CDR3 totals 18 residues. Germline V lookup: CDR1 SGHVS, CDR2 FNYEAQ. The DNA of the CDR3 is TGTGCCAGCAGCCCGGTCCCTCCAGGACCTTCCCGGGGGGATACGCAGTATTTT. It yields the protein CASSPVPPGPSRGDTQYF. Combining the CDR3 with reference TRBV7-6 and TRBJ2-3 gives the whole variable domain GAGVSQSPRYKVTKRGQDVALRCDPISGHVSLYWYRQALGQGPEFLTYFNYEAQQDKSGLPNDRFSAERPEGSISTLTIQRTEQRDSAMYRCASSPVPPGPSRGDTQYFGPGTRLTVL.

This chain joins TRBV7-2 and TRBJ2-7; D unresolved. This CDR3 region has 13 residues. V shed 1 base and J shed 6 bases, with 10 bases lying between them. Germline CDR1 SGHTA, CDR2 FQGNSA. The CDR3 loop reads CASSLEAALEQYF. CDR3 sequence (DNA): TGTGCCAGCAGCTTAGAGGCGGCCCTCGAGCAGTACTTC.

V and J are TRBV6-6 and TRBJ1-2; D is possibly TRBD1 (5 bases). This CDR3 spans 11 amino acids. Per the germline V gene, CDR1 is MNHNY and CDR2 is SVGAGI (reference sequence). The CDR3 here is CAAGSNYGYTF. DNA for the CDR3: TGTGCAGCAGGGTCTAACTATGGCTACACCTTC.

This sequence joins TRBV9 and TRBJ2-1; weak D call: TRBD2 (6 bases). Germline-derived CDR1 and CDR2 are SGDLS and YYNGEE. The CDR3 is 14 amino acids. Trimming pared 0 bases from V and 6 bases from J, leaving 10 bases between. CDR3 DNA: TGTGCCAGCAGCGTAGCGCTAGCGATCAATGAGCAGTTCTTC. It specifies CASSVALAINEQFF.

The chain has TRBV10-3 and TRBJ2-1; 7 nucleotides align to TRBD2. The trim removed 2 bases at V and 3 bases at J, leaving 4 bases unmatched. Germline-derived CDR1 and CDR2 are ENHRY and SYGVKD. The CDR3 has 15 residues. The CDR3 sequence is CAISEDLADYNEQFF. DNA for the CDR3: TGTGCCATCAGTGAGGATCTAGCGGACTACAATGAGCAGTTCTTC.

V is TRBV27 and J is TRBJ1-4, with D perhaps TRBD1 (5 bases). The CDR3 covers 16 residues. Germline V lookup: CDR1 MNHEY, CDR2 SMNVEV (reference sequence). V was shortened by 0 bases and J by 8 bases, with 16 bases between the two germline ends. CDR3 region: CASSLSFRADREKLFF. The CDR3, as DNA: TGTGCCAGCAGTTTATCGTTCAGGGCAGATAGGGAAAAACTGTTTTTT.

The chain has TRBV4-2 and TRBJ2-2, with a possible D match to TRBD2 (6 bases). Germline CDR1 and CDR2: LGHNA and YNFKEQ. With 3 bases removed from V and 5 bases from J, the gap between germline ends came to 13 bases. This CDR3 has 15 residues. CDR3 nucleotide sequence: TGTGCCAGCAGCCAGGCGGGACCAAGAACCGGGGAGCTGTTTTTT. It encodes CASSQAGPRTGELFF.

The chain combines TRBV27 with TRBJ2-1, with 8 bases fitting TRBD2. The CDR3 covers 16 residues. V lost 1 base, J lost 3 bases, and 5 bases stayed unmatched. CDR1 is MNHEY, CDR2 SMNVEV, per germline (reference sequence). The CDR3 DNA follows: TGTGCCAGCAGTTTATTACCCGGGAGGGTCTACAATGAGCAGTTCTTC. Translating gives CASSLLPGRVYNEQFF.

The sample holds one count of this clone. V gene TRBV10-3 combines with J gene TRBJ2-1; D ambiguous. Germline CDR1 reads ENHRY; CDR2 reads SYGVKD. The CDR3 length is 15 residues. Trimming left V 4 bases short and J 0 bases short, with 10 bases between. CDR3 region: CAISGVSSSYNEQFF. The CDR3 nucleotides read TGTGCCATCAGTGGCGTGTCTAGCTCCTACAATGAGCAGTTCTTC.

The CDR3 DNA reads TGTGCCACCTCCAGGAGCACAGATACGCAGTATTTT. It codes for CATSRSTDTQYF. The V gene is TRBV2, the J gene TRBJ2-3; D uncertain. The germline CDR1 and CDR2 sequences are SNHLY and FYNNEI. The CDR3 has 12 amino acids. Trimming took 10 bases from V and 0 from J, leaving 8 bases between them.

The rearrangement joins TRBV2 to TRBJ2-1, with 11 bases identical to TRBD1. With 4 bases clipped from V and 9 bases from J, the junction kept 8 bases outside the gene matches. The CDR3 sequence is 15 residues long. Germline CDR1 SNHLY, CDR2 FYNNEI. The CDR3 DNA reads TGTGCCAGCAGTGGTCAGGACAGGGGGCGGGGTGAGCAGTTCTTC. This gives the protein CASSGQDRGRGEQFF. The full variable domain, completed using reference TRBV2 and TRBJ2-1, is EPEVTQTPSHQVTQMGQEVILRCVPISNHLYFYWYRQILGQKVEFLVSFYNNEISEKSEIFDDQFSVERPDGSNFTLKIRSTKLEDSAMYFCASSGQDRGRGEQFFGPGTRLTVL.

The genes are TRBV7-9 and TRBJ2-6; D not certain. There are 15 residues in the CDR3. The germline CDR1 and CDR2 sequences are SEHNR and FQNEAQ (reference sequence). V shed 2 bases and J shed 0 bases, with 5 bases lying between them. Written as DNA, the CDR3 is TGTGCCAGCAGCTTATATGTCTCTGGGGCCAACGTCCTGACTTTC. It encodes CASSLYVSGANVLTF. The full variable domain, rest sourced from reference TRBV7-9 and TRBJ2-6, is DTGVSQNPRHKITKRGQNVTFRCDPISEHNRLYWYRQTLGQGPEFLTYFQNEAQLEKSRLLSDRFSAERPKGSFSTLEIQRTEQGDSAMYLCASSLYVSGANVLTFGAGSRLTVL.

The chain employs TRBV29-1 and TRBJ1-5; the match to TRBD1 covers 8 bases. V was pared by 4 bases and J by 6 bases, with 8 bases of the junction left unmatched. Germline V lookup: CDR1 SQVTM, CDR2 ANQGSEA. The CDR3 runs to 14 residues. The CDR3 region is CSVGSSGGSQPQHF. DNA of the CDR3: TGCAGCGTTGGTTCGTCAGGGGGCTCTCAGCCCCAGCATTTT.

The chain has TRBV2 and TRBJ2-1, with TRBD1 identical over 8 bases. The CDR3 length is 14 residues. The trim removed 4 bases at V and 6 bases at J, leaving 5 bases unmatched. Germline-derived CDR1 and CDR2 are SNHLY and FYNNEI. For the CDR3, the DNA is TGTGCCAGCAGTGCGGGGACAGGAATCAATGAGCAGTTCTTC. Its translation: CASSAGTGINEQFF.

The rearrangement joins TRBV7-9 to TRBJ1-1, with D unclear. The ends were cut back, 11 bases at V and 14 bases at J, with 24 bases in the middle. CDR1 is SEHNR, CDR2 FQNEAQ, per germline (reference sequence). The CDR3 spans 12 residues. CDR3 nucleotides: TGTGCCGTAAACCCTGGTCTCACTGAAACCTTCTTT. Its translation: CAVNPGLTETFF.

The chain recombines TRBV6-6 with TRBJ2-5, with a possible D match to TRBD2 (6 bases). CDR3 length equals 14 residues. Germline V lookup: CDR1 MNHNY, CDR2 SVGAGI (reference sequence). Trimming left V 5 bases short and J 5 bases short, with 15 bases between. In DNA form, the CDR3 reads TGTGCCAGCAGTCGGGACTTAGACGGCGAGACCCAGTACTTC. It translates to CASSRDLDGETQYF.

The chain carries TRBV4-1 and TRBJ2-5; the D is unclear. This CDR3 has 14 residues. CDR1 MGHRA and CDR2 YSYEKL come from the germline V gene. With 0 bases removed from V and 6 bases from J, the gap between germline ends came to 11 bases. CDR3 amino acids: CASSQDHGPQTQYF. The CDR3 nucleotides read TGCGCCAGCAGCCAAGATCATGGCCCGCAGACCCAGTACTTC.

The chain employs TRBV5-4 and TRBJ2-2; 9 nucleotides align to TRBD1. The CDR3 has 15 amino acids. The germline V gene has CDR1 SGHNT and CDR2 YYREEE (reference sequence). J lost 1 base, V lost 4 bases, and 2 bases had no gene match. The CDR3 DNA follows: TGTGCCAGCAGCCGGGGACAGGGGAACACCGGGGAGCTGTTTTTT. It yields the protein CASSRGQGNTGELFF.

This rearrangement joins TRBV27 to TRBJ1-1; 7 nucleotides match TRBD1. J lost 6 bases, V lost 10 bases, and 5 bases had no gene match. The germline CDR1 and CDR2 sequences are MNHEY and SMNVEV (reference sequence). CDR3 size: 11 residues. The CDR3 nucleotides read TGTGCCACTCCGACAGGGTCTGAAGCTTTCTTT. Its protein is CATPTGSEAFF.

The chain links TRBV7-3 to TRBJ2-3; TRBD2 matches at 7 bases. Germline CDR1 and CDR2: SGHTA and FQGTGA. The CDR3 consists of 14 residues. The V gene end was trimmed by 5 bases and the J gene end by 3 bases; junction bases not matched to a gene: 5. The CDR3 region has the DNA TGTGCCAGCAGCCCCTCAGCGGGAACAGATACGCAGTATTTT. It is translated as CASSPSAGTDTQYF.

The chain uses TRBV6-5 and TRBJ2-3; a possible D gene is TRBD1 (5 bases). The CDR3 length is 13 residues. Trimming took off 10 bases at V and 4 bases at J, with 15 bases between the two ends. The germline V gene has CDR1 MNHEY and CDR2 SVGAGI. CDR3: CANSVIGADTQYF. CDR3 bases: TGTGCCAACAGCGTCATAGGGGCAGATACGCAGTATTTT.